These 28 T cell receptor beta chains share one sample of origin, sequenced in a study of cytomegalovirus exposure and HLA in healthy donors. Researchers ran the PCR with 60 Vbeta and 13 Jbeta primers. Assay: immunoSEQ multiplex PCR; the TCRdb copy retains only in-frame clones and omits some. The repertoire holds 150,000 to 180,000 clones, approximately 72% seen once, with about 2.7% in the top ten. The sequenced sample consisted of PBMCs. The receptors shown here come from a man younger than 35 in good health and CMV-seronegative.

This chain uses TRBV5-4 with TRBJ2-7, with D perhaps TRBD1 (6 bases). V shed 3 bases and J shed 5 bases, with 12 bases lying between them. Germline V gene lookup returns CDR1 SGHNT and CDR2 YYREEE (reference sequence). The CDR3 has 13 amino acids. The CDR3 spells CASSSGTQDEQYF. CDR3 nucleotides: TGTGCCAGCAGCTCCGGGACACAAGACGAGCAGTACTTC. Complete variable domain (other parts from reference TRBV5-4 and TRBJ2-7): ETGVTQSPTHLIKTRGQQVTLRCSSQSGHNTVSWYQQALGQGPQFIFQYYREEENGRGNFPPRFSGLQFPNYSSELNVNALELDDSALYLCASSSGTQDEQYFGPGTRLTVT.

The CDR3 loop reads CSVEDIRLAGDPGSYNEQFF. CDR3 DNA: TGCAGCGTTGAAGATATACGGCTAGCGGGGGACCCCGGCTCCTACAATGAGCAGTTCTTC. The chain recombines TRBV29-1 with TRBJ2-1; 10 nucleotides align to TRBD2. The CDR3 is 20 residues long. CDR1 and CDR2 from the germline V gene are SQVTM and ANQGSEA. The trim removed 0 bases at V and 0 bases at J, leaving 14 bases unmatched.

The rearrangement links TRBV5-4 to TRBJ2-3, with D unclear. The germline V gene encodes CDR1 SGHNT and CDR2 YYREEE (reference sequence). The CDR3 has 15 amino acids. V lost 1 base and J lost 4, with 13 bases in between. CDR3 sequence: CASSLFPPKPDTQYF. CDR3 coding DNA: TGTGCCAGCAGCTTGTTTCCCCCTAAACCAGATACGCAGTATTTT.

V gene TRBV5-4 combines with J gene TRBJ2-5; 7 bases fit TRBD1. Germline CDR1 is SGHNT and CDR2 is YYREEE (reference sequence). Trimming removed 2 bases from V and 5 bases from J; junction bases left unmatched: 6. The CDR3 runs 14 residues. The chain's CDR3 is CASSLTGQLETQYF. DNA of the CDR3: TGTGCCAGCAGCTTAACGGGACAGCTGGAGACCCAGTACTTC.

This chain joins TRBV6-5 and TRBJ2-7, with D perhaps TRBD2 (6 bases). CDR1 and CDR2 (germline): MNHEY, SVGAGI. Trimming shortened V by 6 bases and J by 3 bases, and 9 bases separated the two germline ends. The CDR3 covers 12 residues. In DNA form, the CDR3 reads TGTGCCAGCAGGGGGGGTGTCTACGAGCAGTACGTC. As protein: CASRGGVYEQYV.

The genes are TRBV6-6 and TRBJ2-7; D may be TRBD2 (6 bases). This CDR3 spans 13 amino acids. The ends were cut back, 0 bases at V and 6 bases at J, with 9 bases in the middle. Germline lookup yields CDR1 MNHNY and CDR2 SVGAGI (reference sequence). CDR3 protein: CASSYSRGREQYV. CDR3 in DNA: TGTGCCAGCAGTTACTCGCGGGGTCGCGAGCAGTACGTC.

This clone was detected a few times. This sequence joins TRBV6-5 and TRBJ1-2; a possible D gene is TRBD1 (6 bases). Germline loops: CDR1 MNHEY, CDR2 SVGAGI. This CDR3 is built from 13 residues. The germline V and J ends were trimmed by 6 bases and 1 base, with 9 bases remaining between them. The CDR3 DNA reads TGTGCCAGCAGCCACAGGGTTAACTATGGCTACACCTTC. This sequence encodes CASSHRVNYGYTF.

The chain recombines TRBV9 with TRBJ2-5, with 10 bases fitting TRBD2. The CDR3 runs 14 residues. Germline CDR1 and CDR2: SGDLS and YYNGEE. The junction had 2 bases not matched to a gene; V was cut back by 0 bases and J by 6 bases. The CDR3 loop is CASSVVAGGQTQYF. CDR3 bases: TGTGCCAGCAGCGTAGTAGCGGGGGGCCAGACCCAGTACTTC.

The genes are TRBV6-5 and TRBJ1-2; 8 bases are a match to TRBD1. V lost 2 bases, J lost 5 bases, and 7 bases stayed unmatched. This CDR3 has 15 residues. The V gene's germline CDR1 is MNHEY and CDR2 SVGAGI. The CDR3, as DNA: TGTGCCAGCAGTTACCCCAGGGGGCGTGGATATGGCTACACCTTC. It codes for CASSYPRGRGYGYTF.

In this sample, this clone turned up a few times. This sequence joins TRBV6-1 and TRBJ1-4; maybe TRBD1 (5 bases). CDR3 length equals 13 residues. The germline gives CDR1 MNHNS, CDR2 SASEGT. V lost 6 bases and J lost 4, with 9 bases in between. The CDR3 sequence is CASRGGSNEKLFF. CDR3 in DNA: TGTGCCAGCAGGGGGGGAAGTAATGAAAAACTGTTTTTT.

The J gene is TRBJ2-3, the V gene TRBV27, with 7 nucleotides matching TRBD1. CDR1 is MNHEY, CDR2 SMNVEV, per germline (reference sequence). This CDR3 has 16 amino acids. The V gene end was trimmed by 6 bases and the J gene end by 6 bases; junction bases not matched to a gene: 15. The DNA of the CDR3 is TGTGCCAGCAGGGGTTTTATGACAGGGTTAGAGGATACGCAGTATTTT. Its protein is CASRGFMTGLEDTQYF.

CDR3 amino acids: CASSRGQGGETQYF. CDR3 nucleotides: TGTGCCAGTAGTAGGGGACAGGGCGGCGAGACCCAGTACTTC. This chain links TRBV19 with TRBJ2-5; 9 positions match TRBD1. The CDR3 runs 14 residues. Trimming took 4 bases from V and 5 from J; bases not matched to a gene: 5. The V gene's germline CDR1 is LNHDA and CDR2 SQIVND (reference sequence).

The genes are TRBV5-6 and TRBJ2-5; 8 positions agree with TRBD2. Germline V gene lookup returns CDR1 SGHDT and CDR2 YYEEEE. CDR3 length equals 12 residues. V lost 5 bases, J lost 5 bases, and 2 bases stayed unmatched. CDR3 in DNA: TGTGCCAGCAGTCGGGGGGGGGAGACCCAGTACTTC. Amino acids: CASSRGGETQYF.

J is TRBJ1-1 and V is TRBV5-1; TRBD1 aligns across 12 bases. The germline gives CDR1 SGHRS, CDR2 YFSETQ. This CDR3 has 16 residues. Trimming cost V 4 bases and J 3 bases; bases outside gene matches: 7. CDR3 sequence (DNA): TGCGCCAGCAGCCCGGGACAGGGGGCGGGGGACACTGAAGCTTTCTTT. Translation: CASSPGQGAGDTEAFF.

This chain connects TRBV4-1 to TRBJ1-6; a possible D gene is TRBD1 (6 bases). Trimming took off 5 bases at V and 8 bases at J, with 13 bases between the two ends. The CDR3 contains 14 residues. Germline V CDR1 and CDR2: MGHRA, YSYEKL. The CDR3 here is CASSIWTEDSPLHF. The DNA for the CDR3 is TGCGCCAGCAGCATCTGGACAGAGGATTCACCCCTCCACTTT.

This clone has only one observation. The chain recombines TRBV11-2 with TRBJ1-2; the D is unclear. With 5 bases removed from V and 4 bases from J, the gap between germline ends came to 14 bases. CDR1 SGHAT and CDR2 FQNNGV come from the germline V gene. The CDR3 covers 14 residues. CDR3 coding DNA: TGTGCCAGCAGCCGACAAGCACTTTCCTATGGCTACACCTTC. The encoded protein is CASSRQALSYGYTF. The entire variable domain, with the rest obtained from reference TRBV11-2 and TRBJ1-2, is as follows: EAGVAQSPRYKIIEKRQSVAFWCNPISGHATLYWYQQILGQGPKLLIQFQNNGVVDDSQLPKDRFSAERLKGVDSTLKIQPAKLEDSAVYLCASSRQALSYGYTFGSGTRLTVV.

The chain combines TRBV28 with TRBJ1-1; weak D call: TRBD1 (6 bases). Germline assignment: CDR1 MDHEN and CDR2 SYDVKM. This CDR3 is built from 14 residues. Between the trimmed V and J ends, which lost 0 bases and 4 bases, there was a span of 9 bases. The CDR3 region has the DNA TGTGCCAGCAGTTTATGGGGGGCGCGCACTGAAGCTTTCTTT. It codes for CASSLWGARTEAFF. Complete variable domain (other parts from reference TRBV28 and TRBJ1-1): DVKVTQSSRYLVKRTGEKVFLECVQDMDHENMFWYRQDPGLGLRLIYFSYDVKMKEKGDIPEGYSVSREKKERFSLILESASTNQTSMYLCASSLWGARTEAFFGQGTRLTVV.

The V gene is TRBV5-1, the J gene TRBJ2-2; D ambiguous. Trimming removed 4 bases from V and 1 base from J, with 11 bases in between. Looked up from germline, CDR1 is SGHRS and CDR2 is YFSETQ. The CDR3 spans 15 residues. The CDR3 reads CASSRNPGNTGELFF. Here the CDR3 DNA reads TGCGCCAGCAGCCGAAACCCGGGGAACACCGGGGAGCTGTTTTTT.

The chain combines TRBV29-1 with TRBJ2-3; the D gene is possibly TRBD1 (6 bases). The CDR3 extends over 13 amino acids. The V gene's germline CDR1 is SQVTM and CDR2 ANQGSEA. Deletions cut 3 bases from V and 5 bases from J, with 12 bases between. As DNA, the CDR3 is TGCAGCGTTGATAGGACAGCTGGAGATACGCAGTATTTT. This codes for CSVDRTAGDTQYF.

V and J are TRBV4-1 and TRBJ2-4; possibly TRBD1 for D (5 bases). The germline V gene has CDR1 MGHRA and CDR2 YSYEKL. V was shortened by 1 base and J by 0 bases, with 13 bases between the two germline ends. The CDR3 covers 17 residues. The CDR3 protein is CASSQGWTIGAKNIQYF. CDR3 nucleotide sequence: TGCGCCAGCAGCCAAGGTTGGACAATCGGAGCCAAAAACATTCAGTACTTC.

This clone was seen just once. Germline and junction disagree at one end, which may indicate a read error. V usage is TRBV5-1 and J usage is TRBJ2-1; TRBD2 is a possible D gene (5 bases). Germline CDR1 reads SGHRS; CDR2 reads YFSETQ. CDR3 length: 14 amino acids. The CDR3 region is CASSLVSAVNERFF. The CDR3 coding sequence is TGCGCCAGCAGCTTGGTTAGCGCAGTCAATGAGCGGTTCTTC.

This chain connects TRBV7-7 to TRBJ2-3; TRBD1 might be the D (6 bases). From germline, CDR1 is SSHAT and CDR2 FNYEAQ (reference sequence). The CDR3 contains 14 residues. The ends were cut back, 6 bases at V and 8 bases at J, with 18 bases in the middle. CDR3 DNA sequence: TGTGCCAGCAGTTCCTCACAGGGCCAGGGTACGCAGTATTTT. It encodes CASSSSQGQGTQYF.

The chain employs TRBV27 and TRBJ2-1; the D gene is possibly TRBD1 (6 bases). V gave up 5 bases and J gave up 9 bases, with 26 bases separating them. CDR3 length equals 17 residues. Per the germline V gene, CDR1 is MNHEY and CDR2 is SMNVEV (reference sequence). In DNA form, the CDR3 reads TGTGCCAGCAGTCAAATTGGTCGTCAGGGGCTGACGGGTGAGCAGTTCTTC. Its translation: CASSQIGRQGLTGEQFF.

The CDR3 DNA follows: TGTGCCATCACCCCGGAGGGCAGGTATTACGAGCAGTACTTC. The encoded protein is CAITPEGRYYEQYF. The rearrangement uses TRBV10-3 and TRBJ2-7, with TRBD2 as a possible D gene (6 bases). Looked up from germline, CDR1 is ENHRY and CDR2 is SYGVKD. V was shortened by 7 bases and J by 4 bases, with 17 bases between the two germline ends. This CDR3 has 14 amino acids.

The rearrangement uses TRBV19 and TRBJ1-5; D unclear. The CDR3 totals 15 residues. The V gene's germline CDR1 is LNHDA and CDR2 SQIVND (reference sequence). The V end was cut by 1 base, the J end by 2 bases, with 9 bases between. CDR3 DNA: TGTGCCAGTAGTATAGGGTTGATAGGCAATCAGCCCCAGCATTTT. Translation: CASSIGLIGNQPQHF.

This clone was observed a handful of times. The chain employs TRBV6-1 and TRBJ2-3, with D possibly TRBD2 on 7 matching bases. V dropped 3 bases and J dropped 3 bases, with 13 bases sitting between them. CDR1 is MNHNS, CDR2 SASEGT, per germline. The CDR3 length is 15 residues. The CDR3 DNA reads TGTGCCAGCAGTGAGCGGGGGCCAGGGACAGATACGCAGTATTTT. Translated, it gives CASSERGPGTDTQYF.

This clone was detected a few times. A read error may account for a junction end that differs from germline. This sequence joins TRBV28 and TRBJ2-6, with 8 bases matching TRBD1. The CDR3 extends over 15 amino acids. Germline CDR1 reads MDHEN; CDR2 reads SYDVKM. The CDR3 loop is CASSFRQTGANGLTF. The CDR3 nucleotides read TGTGCCAGCAGTTTTAGACAGACAGGGGCCAACGGCCTGACTTTC.

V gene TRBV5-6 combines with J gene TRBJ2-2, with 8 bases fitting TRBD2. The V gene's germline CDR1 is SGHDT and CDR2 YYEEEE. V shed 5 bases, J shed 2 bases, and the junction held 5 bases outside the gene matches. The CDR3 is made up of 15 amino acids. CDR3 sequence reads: CASRPWTSNTGELFF. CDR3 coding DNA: TGTGCCAGCAGGCCCTGGACTAGCAACACCGGGGAGCTGTTTTTT.